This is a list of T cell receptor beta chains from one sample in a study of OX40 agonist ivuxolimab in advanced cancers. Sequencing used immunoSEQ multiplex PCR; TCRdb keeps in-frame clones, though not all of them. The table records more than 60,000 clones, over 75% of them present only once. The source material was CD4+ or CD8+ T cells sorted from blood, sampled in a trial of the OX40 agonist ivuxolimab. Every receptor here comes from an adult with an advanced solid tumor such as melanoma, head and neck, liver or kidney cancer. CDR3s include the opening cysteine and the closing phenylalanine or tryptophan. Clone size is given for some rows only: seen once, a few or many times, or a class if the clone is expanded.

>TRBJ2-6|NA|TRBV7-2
CASSRLAPTGANVLTF
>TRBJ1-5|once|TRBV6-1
CATGTHSNQPQHF
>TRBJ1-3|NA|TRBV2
CASSASGDRAGGNTIYF
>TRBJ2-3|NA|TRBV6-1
CASSDNPSTDTQYF
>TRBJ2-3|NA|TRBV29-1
CSTRGGAGTDTQYF
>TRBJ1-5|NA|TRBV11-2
CASSPNDNQPQHF
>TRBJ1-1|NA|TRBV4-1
CASSAPGVNTEAFF
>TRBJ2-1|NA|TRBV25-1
CASSGFGSYNEQFF
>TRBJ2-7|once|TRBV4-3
CASSQKLAGDYEQYF
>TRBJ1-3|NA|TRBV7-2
CASSLAYSQGPSGNTIYF
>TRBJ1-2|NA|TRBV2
CASSPAFRTENYGYTF
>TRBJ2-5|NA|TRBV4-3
CASSRLGVQGETQYF
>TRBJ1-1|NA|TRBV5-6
CASSSDRFRDRNTEAFF
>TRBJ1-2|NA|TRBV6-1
CASSDAPRQGFGYGYTF
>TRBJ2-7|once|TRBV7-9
CASSSASGAYEQYF
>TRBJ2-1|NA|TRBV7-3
CASSFQGASYNEQFF
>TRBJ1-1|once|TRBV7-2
CASSSRMAAEAFF
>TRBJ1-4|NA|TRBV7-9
CASSPRPGSEEKLFF
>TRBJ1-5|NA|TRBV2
CASSLIGRQDF
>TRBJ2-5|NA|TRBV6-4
CASSDKQDGTQYF
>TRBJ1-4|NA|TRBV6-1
CASSWGHNEKLFF